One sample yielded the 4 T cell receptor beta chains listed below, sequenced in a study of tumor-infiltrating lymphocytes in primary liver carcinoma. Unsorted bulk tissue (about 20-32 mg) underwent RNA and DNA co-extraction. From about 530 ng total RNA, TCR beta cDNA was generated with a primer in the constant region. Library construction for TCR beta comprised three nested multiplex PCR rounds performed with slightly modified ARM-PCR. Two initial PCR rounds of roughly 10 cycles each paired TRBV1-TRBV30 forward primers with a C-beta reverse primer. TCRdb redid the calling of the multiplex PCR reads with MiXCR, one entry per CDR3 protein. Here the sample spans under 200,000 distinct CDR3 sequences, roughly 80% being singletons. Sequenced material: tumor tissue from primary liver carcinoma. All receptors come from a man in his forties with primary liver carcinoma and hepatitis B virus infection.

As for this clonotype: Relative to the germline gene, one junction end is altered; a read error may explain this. The chain's CDR3 is CASSLATGGNGYTIYF. CDR3 in DNA: TGTGCCAGCAGTTTGGCGACAGGGGGTAATGGATACACCATATATTTT. The chain combines TRBV12-3 or TRBV12-4 with TRBJ1-3; 9 bases map to TRBD1. CDR3 length: 16 residues.

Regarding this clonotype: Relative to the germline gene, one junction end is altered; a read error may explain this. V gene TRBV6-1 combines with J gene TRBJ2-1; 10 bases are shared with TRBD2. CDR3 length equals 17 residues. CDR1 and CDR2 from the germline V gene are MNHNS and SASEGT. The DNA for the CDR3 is TGTGCCAGCACTCCGGTCGAACGGACTAGCGGATGCAATGAGCAGTGCTTC. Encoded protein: CASTPVERTSGCNEQCF.

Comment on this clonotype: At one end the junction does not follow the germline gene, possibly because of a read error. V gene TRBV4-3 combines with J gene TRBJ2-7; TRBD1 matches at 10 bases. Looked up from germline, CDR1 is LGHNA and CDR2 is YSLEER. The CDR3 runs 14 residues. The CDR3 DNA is TGCGCCAACAGCCGCGGACAGGGGGGAGACGAGCAGTATTTC. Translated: CANSRGQGGDEQYF.

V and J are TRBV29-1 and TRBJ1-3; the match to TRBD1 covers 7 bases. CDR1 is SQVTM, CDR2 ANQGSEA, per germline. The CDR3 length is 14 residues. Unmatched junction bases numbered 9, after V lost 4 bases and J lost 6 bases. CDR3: CSVGGGTVINTIYF. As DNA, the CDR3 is TGCAGCGTTGGCGGGGGGACAGTGATAAACACCATATATTTT.